The rows below give T cell receptor beta chains drawn from one sample of a study of blood T cell repertoires in COVID-19. The repertoire was sequenced with immunoSEQ multiplex PCR; TCRdb's copy has only in-frame clones and lacks some. This sample has approximately 480,000 clones, with 89% found just once. Input material: peripheral blood. These receptor sequences come from a man aged 18 to 29 with COVID-19, enrolled during active disease. The CDR3 runs from the conserved cysteine through the conserved F or W. The D gene is left open where the match is weak.

j_call v_call d_call cdr3_aa
TRBJ1-2 TRBV28 TRBD1 CASSAVDRGVYGYTF
TRBJ1-2 TRBV21-1 . CASSNFGVRGQGGYTF
TRBJ1-2 TRBV27 . CASSFQGSYGYTF
TRBJ1-5 TRBV4-1 TRBD1 CASSPSPGQGAIDQPQHF
TRBJ2-7 TRBV19 . CASSASLRDYEQYF
TRBJ2-1 TRBV11-3 . CASSLTGVWTTTNNEQFF
TRBJ2-1 TRBV7-2 . CASSSGLVRGEQFF
TRBJ2-7 TRBV28 TRBD1 CASSLGDSSYEQYF
TRBJ2-7 TRBV4-1 TRBD2 CASSQVGRDEQYF
TRBJ2-1 TRBV2 . CASSEEGIRYNEQFF
TRBJ2-3 TRBV6-5 . CASRRTAGTDTQYF
TRBJ2-5 TRBV7-8 . CASSHYEQTQYF
TRBJ2-7 TRBV10-3 TRBD2 CAISKLAGADYEQYF
TRBJ2-2 TRBV21-1 . CASKPGPGTSNTGELFF
TRBJ2-5 TRBV7-3 TRBD1 CASSRGQGAEETQYF
TRBJ1-1 TRBV19 . CASSMGQGAEAFF
TRBJ2-1 TRBV7-9 TRBD1 CASSSASGTGSHNEQFF
TRBJ2-7 TRBV28 . CASGEPGSYEQYF
TRBJ2-3 TRBV12-5 . CASAPSTDTQYF
TRBJ2-1 TRBV6-5 TRBD2 CASSPDGREDNEQFF
TRBJ2-7 TRBV5-1 . CASSAQSGSHEQYF
TRBJ2-7 TRBV30 TRBD2 CAWSAGASGRVQQYF
TRBJ2-3 TRBV11-3 . CASSFGQAGTQYF
TRBJ2-5 TRBV7-9 TRBD2 CASSSGKSGLQETQYF
TRBJ2-1 TRBV25-1 TRBD2 CASSATSGLAYNEQFF
TRBJ2-3 TRBV6-2/TRBV6-3 . CASSYSAADTQYF
TRBJ2-7 TRBV15 . CATSGSSVYEQYF
TRBJ2-1 TRBV5-4 . CASSPSIGGRSYNEQFF
TRBJ1-1 TRBV10-3 TRBD1 CAISDSTGVGTEAFF
TRBJ2-5 TRBV5-6 . CASSLLLRQIEETQYF